The next 10 T cell receptor beta chains were all read from a single sample in a study of blood T cell repertoires in COVID-19 (dated by TCRdb to the early 2020s). Library method: the immunoSEQ multiplex PCR assay. TCRdb stores this immuneACCESS table with in-frame sequences only. Part of the clones is absent; in the studies checked, under half of the shortfall reflects unresolved V genes, and no reason is known for the rest. This sample holds more than 70,000 clones; about nine tenths were observed only once. The top ten clones comprise about 9% of the sample. The specimen was peripheral blood. These receptors all come from a human donor in a cohort sampled during active COVID-19.

The rearrangement uses TRBV27 and TRBJ2-6; D possibly corresponds to TRBD1 (6 bases). The CDR3 length is 19 residues. CDR1 is MNHEY, CDR2 SMNVEV, per germline (reference sequence). Trimming removed 4 bases from V and 0 bases from J, with 19 bases in between. CDR3 DNA: TGTGCCAGCAGTTCGCACCGGGACACTCCAAACTCTGGGGCCAACGTCCTGACTTTC. It codes for CASSSHRDTPNSGANVLTF.

The chain recombines TRBV7-2 with TRBJ2-2, with D possibly being TRBD1 (6 bases). CDR3 length: 13 amino acids. Germline V lookup: CDR1 SGHTA, CDR2 FQGNSA. Trimming shortened V by 8 bases and J by 7 bases, and 14 bases separated the two germline ends. Written as DNA, the CDR3 is TGTGCCAGCTCCCGGACAGTGGGCGGGGAGCTGTTTTTT. This codes for CASSRTVGGELFF. Together with reference TRBV7-2 and TRBJ2-2, the CDR3 gives the full variable domain: GAGVSQSPSNKVTEKGKDVELRCDPISGHTALYWYRQSLGQGLEFLIYFQGNSAPDKSGLPSDRFSAERTGGSVSTLTIQRTQQEDSAVYLCASSRTVGGELFFGEGSRLTVL.

V is TRBV7-2 and J is TRBJ1-1; D is unclear. This CDR3 contains 14 residues. The V end was cut by 0 bases, the J end by 1 base, with 6 bases between. Germline CDR1 reads SGHTA; CDR2 reads FQGNSA. The CDR3 DNA follows: TGTGCCAGCAGCTTAGCGGGAGCGAACACTGAAGCTTTCTTT. It codes for CASSLAGANTEAFF.

The chain employs TRBV7-9 and TRBJ2-1; 7 positions agree with TRBD2. The J segment lost 4 bases and the V segment lost 1 base, leaving 4 bases of the junction unmatched. Germline CDR1 is SEHNR and CDR2 is FQNEAQ (reference sequence). The CDR3 is 15 residues long. CDR3 in amino acids: CASSLGAGEYNEQFF. CDR3 DNA: TGTGCCAGCAGCTTAGGCGCGGGAGAATACAATGAGCAGTTCTTC.

The CDR3 DNA sequence: TGTGCCAGTAGTTCGAAATCAGGGGGCGCATCTGGAAACACCATATATTTT. This encodes CASSSKSGGASGNTIYF. The gene calls are TRBV19 and TRBJ1-3; 8 nucleotides line up with TRBD1. The CDR3 sequence is 17 residues long. The V segment lost 5 bases and the J segment 1 base; nucleotides outside the gene matches: 10. The germline gives CDR1 LNHDA, CDR2 SQIVND (reference sequence).

The chain recombines TRBV5-8 with TRBJ1-2; the D gene is possibly TRBD1 (5 bases). V lost 2 bases and J lost 6, with 14 bases in between. CDR3 length: 14 residues. Germline CDR1 SGHTS, CDR2 YDEGEE. CDR3 amino acids: CASSFIRVGDGYTF. In nucleotides, the CDR3 is TGTGCCAGCAGCTTTATCAGGGTCGGCGATGGCTACACCTTC. The full variable domain, in which reference TRBV5-8 and TRBJ1-2 provide the parts outside the CDR3, is EAGVTQSPTHLIKTRGQQATLRCSPISGHTSVYWYQQALGLGLQFLLWYDEGEERNRGNFPPRFSGRQFPNYSSELNVNALELEDSALYLCASSFIRVGDGYTFGSGTRLTVV.

CDR3 sequence reads: CASSKGTGINGYTF. CDR3 nucleotides: TGTGCCAGCAGCAAAGGGACAGGTATAAATGGCTACACCTTC. The rearrangement uses TRBV7-2 and TRBJ1-2, with TRBD1 matching 8 bases. The length of the CDR3 is 14 residues. Germline CDR1 is SGHTA and CDR2 is FQGNSA. Germline trimming cut 5 bases from V and 6 bases from J; bases unmatched to any gene: 8.

V gene TRBV19 combines with J gene TRBJ2-5; the match to TRBD1 covers 9 bases. CDR3 length: 15 residues. With V trimmed by 6 bases and J by 5 bases, 10 bases remained unmatched. The germline V gene has CDR1 LNHDA and CDR2 SQIVND (reference sequence). The CDR3 DNA reads as TGTGCCAGTAGGGAAATAACAGGGGGCAGGGAGACCCAGTACTTC. Encoded protein: CASREITGGRETQYF.

This sequence joins TRBV19 and TRBJ1-2; D is unclear. Germline CDR1 is LNHDA and CDR2 is SQIVND (reference sequence). This CDR3 is built from 14 residues. The ends were cut back, 4 bases at V and 4 bases at J, with 13 bases in the middle. CDR3 in amino acids: CASSTNPGTYGYTF. CDR3 nucleotide sequence: TGTGCCAGTAGTACAAACCCGGGAACCTATGGCTACACCTTC.

This rearrangement joins TRBV19 to TRBJ1-2, with D unclear. Per the germline V gene, CDR1 is LNHDA and CDR2 is SQIVND (reference sequence). The CDR3 has 15 residues. Trimming pared 1 base from V and 3 bases from J, leaving 12 bases between. The CDR3 spells CASSIGAVAYYGYTF. CDR3 in DNA: TGTGCCAGTAGTATAGGTGCGGTTGCCTACTATGGCTACACCTTC.